This TCR beta chain emerged from a study of type 1 regulatory T cells. Study-wide background: T-allo10 is an in vitro-generated, Tr1-enriched CD4 T cell product specific for alloantigen.

Comment on this clonotype: Its antigen is unidentified.

TCRdb re-called the reads through MiXCR, storing one row per CDR3 protein. The data hold about 68,000 distinct CDR3 sequences, with around 63% observed a single time. Trimming took off 0 bases at V and 6 bases at J, with 9 bases between the two ends. The V gene's germline CDR1 is MNHEY and CDR2 SVGEGT. This CDR3 is 14 amino acids long. The graft donor-derived T-allo10 cells reportedly recognize host alloantigens, are anergic, and suppress alloantigen-specifically. The sample was cultured T cells, either the whole culture or a sorted T cell fraction (not recorded which). Subset meaning: Tr1-enriched cell product generated in vitro against host alloantigens. The receptor's source is a human donor in good health. The chain uses TRBV6-2 or TRBV6-3 and TRBJ1-5, with D perhaps TRBD1 (5 bases). The CDR3 here is CASSYSPGGQPQHF. The CDR3 DNA follows: TGTGCCAGCAGTTACTCGCCGGGGGGTCAGCCCCAGCATTTT.